This T cell receptor beta chain was captured in a study of CXCR3-negative and CXCR3-positive naive CD8 T cells. Study-level results: CXCR3-positive naive cells had TRB CDR3s that were more hydrophobic than CXCR3-negative naive cells had. TRB CDR3 properties were used to infer TCR strength, and surface CD5 was comparable between naive subsets.

Looked up from germline, CDR1 is SGHTA and CDR2 is FQGNSA. CDR3 length equals 14 residues. Within the CD8+ T cell compartment, naive cells were CD45RO-CCR7+CD27+CD95-. A note on this clonotype: Its antigen is not known.

The authors made the TRB cDNA libraries by 5' RACE using UMI labels. TCRdb reworked the 5' RACE reads into one entry per CDR3 protein, no DNA. The sample has about 130,000 distinct CDR3 sequences; the top ten hold 0.5% to 0.75%. The receptor was derived from a human donor in good health. Some clones in this sample may be carry-over from other donors' samples. The rearrangement joins TRBV7-2 to TRBJ2-1; TCRdb's D call of TRBD1 is untestable without DNA. Sequencing was carried out using naive CXCR3+ CD8+ T cells from blood. The subset here: CD45RO-CCR7+CD27+CD95- naive CD8+ T cells expressing CXCR3 (TNR3+). CDR3 in amino acids: CASSLAGGPNEQFF. The full variable domain, with the rest looked up from reference TRBV7-2 and TRBJ2-1, is GAGVSQSPSNKVTEKGKDVELRCDPISGHTALYWYRQSLGQGLEFLIYFQGNSAPDKSGLPSDRFSAERTGGSVSTLTIQRTQQEDSAVYLCASSLAGGPNEQFFGPGTRLTVL.